This is a list of T cell receptor beta chains from one sample in a study of T cells in Graves' hyperthyroidism and ophthalmopathy. Using its own MiXCR run on the multiplex PCR reads, TCRdb lists one record per CDR3 protein. Of 550,000 to 800,000 distinct CDR3 sequences listed, roughly 15% are singletons. Sequences were obtained from blood. The source is a man between 18 and 29 years old with Graves' hyperthyroidism. The conserved cysteine and the conserved F or W are not part of the CDR3 here.

v_gene | CDR3aa
TRBV5-1 | ASSFDGENTEAF
TRBV6-2/TRBV6-3 | ASMRIAGDEQF
TRBV3-1 | ASSAPGLAGVPQETQY
TRBV28 | ASSLFSETQY
TRBV19 | ASSRAPDRKQY
TRBV7-2 | ASSCYRGRNYGYT
TRBV28 | ASIPGGGGYT
TRBV27 | ASSSRAPNEKLF
TRBV6-1 | ASSRQGARDEQY
TRBV27 | ASTRAGDYGYT
TRBV7-3 | ASSLWTGETQY
TRBV28 | ASSLPEPGKGRYEQY
TRBV28 | ASSTRPGLAQGEQF
TRBV7-9 | ASSLARTGNEKLF
TRBV7-2 | ASSPDFLNQPQH
TRBV12-5 | ASGLVRSGHTSQPEYTDTQY
TRBV28 | ATSLGGRGDTQY
TRBV28 | ASSFGTDYNEQF
TRBV7-9 | ASSHFWTSKETQY
TRBV20-1 | SATGGGAPYEQY
TRBV9 | ASSPQAGDRTDTQH
TRBV29-1 | SVGPLGAGNTIY
TRBV25-1 | ASAPRRTSTDTQY
TRBV11-2 | ASSLQAGSTDTQY
TRBV20-1 | SARDALAVVYEQY
TRBV19 | ASSPTTGSGRPKDEKLF
TRBV4-1 | ASSHGAESTDTQY
TRBV6-2/TRBV6-3 | ASSDRAGRKIDGYT
TRBV28 | ASSLGRQGNGYT
TRBV11-2 | ASSPALFWAGGAGELF
TRBV11-2 | ASRLGIAYNEQF
TRBV7-2 | ASSLLGGLRTSTDTQY
TRBV20-1 | SARDTGGSGTEAF
TRBV15 | ATSIPGLATDTQY
TRBV7-6 | ASSRTELRETQY
TRBV19 | ASSIHFRDRSYGYT
TRBV6-2/TRBV6-3 | ASTHRQPRETQY
TRBV6-2/TRBV6-3 | ASSKDEASYDEQF
TRBV5-1 | ASSLGFPYEQY
TRBV20-1 | SAVQGGAEAF
TRBV9 | ASSVASRKTGELF
TRBV7-2 | ASSFTSGSSEQY
TRBV2 | ASSSGTGVITYEQY
TRBV29-1 | SAERSETQY
TRBV6-5 | ASSYRERGGNEQF
TRBV20-1 | SAQRQGVHNSPLH
TRBV2 | ASHLLSIYGYT
TRBV25-1 | ASSETDTGELF
TRBV29-1 | SVEDLWTSGRGYNEQY